This TCR beta chain was retrieved from a study of blood T cell repertoires in COVID-19. For the study at large: Sources were T cells, B-cell-depleted T cells, or PBMCs; the material itself was cDNA or gDNA.

Sequencing used immunoSEQ multiplex PCR; TCRdb keeps in-frame clones, though not all of them. The repertoire holds some 160,000 clones, with around 88% as singletons. The CDR3 consists of 14 residues. Germline CDR1 reads SGHRS; CDR2 reads YFSETQ. V lost 6 bases and J 7 bases, leaving 20 bases between the germline ends. The clonotype originates from a woman aged 70-85 years who had recovered from COVID-19. Sequences were obtained from peripheral blood. This sequence joins TRBV5-1 and TRBJ2-7; a weak D match, TRBD2 (6 bases). The CDR3 sequence is CASTRGSGGEEQYF. CDR3 nucleotide sequence: TGCGCCAGCACCCGGGGTAGCGGAGGGGAGGAGCAGTACTTC.